A selection of T cell receptor beta chains follows, all from one sample in a study of Tregs in tolerant kidney transplant recipients. Produced via immunoSEQ multiplex PCR; TCRdb's table is partial and in-frame only. The table records 240,000 or so clones, roughly 80% of them present only once. Sample: CD4+ T cells from blood. These receptors all stem from a human donor in good health. CDR3s include the opening cysteine and the closing phenylalanine or tryptophan. The D gene is left open where the match is weak. Size is omitted from some rows. Given values are once, few, many or a class for expanded clones.

j_call clone_size v_call d_call cdr3_nt cdr3_aa
TRBJ2-5 - TRBV27 - TGTGCCAGCAGTCGGCGCCGTTCAGGCCAAGAGACCCAGTACTTC CASSRRRSGQETQYF
TRBJ1-5 once TRBV18 - TGTGCCAGCTCGGGGGGGACCAATCAGCCCCAGCATTTT CASSGGTNQPQHF
TRBJ2-1 once TRBV11-2 TRBD1 TGTGCCAGCAGGCCGGCATTTAGGGGACAGGGGGCGAATGAGCAGTTCTTC CASRPAFRGQGANEQFF
TRBJ2-1 - TRBV19 - TGTGCCAGTAGGCGACAGTCGGGCAATGAGCAGTTCTTC CASRRQSGNEQFF
TRBJ2-1 - TRBV9 - TGTGCCAGCAGCGTAGTGAGCTACCCTCCCTACAATGAGCAGTTCTTC CASSVVSYPPYNEQFF
TRBJ1-6 - TRBV6-1 TRBD1 TGTGCCAGCAGGTTTACAGGGGTCAATTCACCCCTCCACTTT CASRFTGVNSPLHF
TRBJ1-2 - TRBV5-1 TRBD1 TGCGCCAGCAGCAGAACAGGGGACCTTAACTATGGCTACACCTTC CASSRTGDLNYGYTF
TRBJ1-4 - TRBV7-9 - TGTGCCAGCAGCTTAGGTGTGGCAGGGGTTGGTGAAAAACTGTTTTTT CASSLGVAGVGEKLFF
TRBJ2-3 few TRBV2 - TGTGCCAGCAGCTATAGACAGTATACGCAGTATTTT CASSYRQYTQYF
TRBJ2-5 few TRBV27 TRBD2 TGTGCCAGCAGCACACCGGGACTAGCGGGGAGTGTGAAGGAGACCCAGTACTTC CASSTPGLAGSVKETQYF
TRBJ2-7 - TRBV19 TRBD2 TGTGCCAGTAGTATGAGGCTAGCGGGGGCCTTATACGAGCAGTACTTC CASSMRLAGALYEQYF
TRBJ1-2 - TRBV6-1 TRBD1 TGTGCCAGCAGTAAAGGACAGGTGAATAACTATGGCTACACCTTC CASSKGQVNNYGYTF
TRBJ2-3 - TRBV5-6 - TGTGCCAGTGTCGAGGGACTTACTCGGGATACGCAGTATTTT CASVEGLTRDTQYF
TRBJ2-5 - TRBV5-4 - TGTGCCAGCAGCCTTATGTCCCTCCGGGACTCCTTCGTGGGAGAGACCCAGTACTTC CASSLMSLRDSFVGETQYF
TRBJ1-2 - TRBV4-2 TRBD1 TGTGCCAGCAGCCCGTCAGACAGGGGTAACTATGGCTACACCTTC CASSPSDRGNYGYTF
TRBJ1-3 - TRBV6-5 - TGTGCCACACGGTCTGGAAACACCATATATTTT CATRSGNTIYF
TRBJ2-7 - TRBV7-7 - TGTGCTAGCAGCATCCGAAGGGCGGGAAGCTCCTACGAGCAGTACTTC CASSIRRAGSSYEQYF
TRBJ1-3 - TRBV7-9 TRBD1 TGTGCCAGCAGCTCGGACAGGGGTGACGGAAACACCATATATTTT CASSSDRGDGNTIYF
TRBJ1-2 - TRBV11-3 TRBD1 TGTGCCAGCAGCTTAGTCCCCCCACAGGGGCGCTATGGCTACACCTTC CASSLVPPQGRYGYTF
TRBJ2-7 - TRBV5-6 - TGTGCCAGCAGCTCACTAGGGGAGCAGTACTTC CASSSLGEQYF
TRBJ2-7 - TRBV5-4 TRBD1 TGTGCCAGCAGCCCGGACAGGGTAACCTACGAGCAGTACTTC CASSPDRVTYEQYF
TRBJ1-5 - TRBV27 - TGTGCCAGCAGTTTACAAGGGGGCAATCAGCCCCAGCATTTT CASSLQGGNQPQHF
TRBJ2-5 - TRBV7-7 - TGTGCTAGCAGCTTGGTGGGGAATCGAGAGACCCAGTACTTC CASSLVGNRETQYF
TRBJ2-2 - TRBV2 TRBD1 TGTGCCAGCAGTGAATACAGGGGGACCGGGGAGCTGTTTTTT CASSEYRGTGELFF
TRBJ1-4 - TRBV7-9 - TGTGCCAGCAGCTTATTAGCCCACACGTCCGAAAAACTGTTTTTT CASSLLAHTSEKLFF
TRBJ2-7 - TRBV4-1 TRBD2 TGCGCCAGCAGCAGGGAGGGACTCTACGAGCAGTACTTC CASSREGLYEQYF
TRBJ1-3 - TRBV7-9 TRBD1 TGTGCCAGCAGGGGGACAGTTGGAAACACCATATATTTT CASRGTVGNTIYF
TRBJ2-3 - TRBV5-4 - TGTGCCAGCCGATACGGGGGGCAGGGTACGCAGTATTTT CASRYGGQGTQYF
TRBJ2-7 - TRBV9 - TGTGCCAGCAGCCCTAACGTCGGGGTCTCCTACGAGCAGTACTTC CASSPNVGVSYEQYF
TRBJ1-2 - TRBV7-2 TRBD1 TGTGCCAGCAGCTTAGTGGGACAGAACTATGGCTACACCTTC CASSLVGQNYGYTF
TRBJ2-7 - TRBV6-6 TRBD1 TGTGCCAACGGGGACAGCCCCTCCTACGAGCAGTACTTC CANGDSPSYEQYF
TRBJ1-3 - TRBV18 - TGTGCCAGCTCCCTTTCGGGGGCTAGAGGCTCTGGAAACACCATATATTTT CASSLSGARGSGNTIYF
TRBJ1-1 - TRBV10-3 - TGTGCCATCAGTGTAGGGGGAGCGAACACTGAAGCTTTCTTT CAISVGGANTEAFF
TRBJ1-1 - TRBV19 - TGTGCCAGTAGTATAGGGCCCAGGAGCGCTGATGCTTTCTTT CASSIGPRSADAFF
TRBJ1-1 - TRBV6-6 - TGTGCCAGCAGCTCAACAGTGAGGGGGATGAACACTGAAGCTTTCTTT CASSSTVRGMNTEAFF
TRBJ2-7 once TRBV7-9 TRBD2 TGTGCCAGCAGCTTAGGCGGTAGATCTAGCGGGGAGCCCTCCTACGAGCAGTACTTC CASSLGGRSSGEPSYEQYF
TRBJ2-3 - TRBV19 TRBD2 TGTGCCAGTAGCCAACGGGGGGGCCAGTTCACAGATACGCAGTATTTT CASSQRGGQFTDTQYF
TRBJ1-2 - TRBV5-4 - TGTGCCAGCAGCTTGTTTAAGGGGATAAGTGGCTACACCTTC CASSLFKGISGYTF
TRBJ2-7 - TRBV4-2 - TGTGCCAGCAGCCAAGCTGCTACTAGCTCCTACGAGCAGTACTTC CASSQAATSSYEQYF
TRBJ2-3 - TRBV5-1 TRBD2 TGCGCCAGCAGCTTGAAAGCGGGGGCAGATACGCAGTATTTT CASSLKAGADTQYF
TRBJ2-7 - TRBV6-6 TRBD1 TGTGCCAGCAGTCCCCGGGACAGGTCCTCCTACGAGCAGTACTTC CASSPRDRSSYEQYF
TRBJ1-1 - TRBV7-9 TRBD1 TGTGCCAGCAGCTTGGGGAGACAGGGGACAATGAACACTGAAGCTTTCTTT CASSLGRQGTMNTEAFF
TRBJ2-3 - TRBV28 - TGTGCCAGCAGGGCACTGGGTACAGATACGCAGTATTTT CASRALGTDTQYF
TRBJ1-1 - TRBV7-9 - TGTGCCAGCAGCCCCGGCCACAACATGAACACTGAAGCTTTCTTT CASSPGHNMNTEAFF
TRBJ2-7 - TRBV18 TRBD1 TGTGCCAGCTCACAACGGGGACAGACCTACGAGCAGTACTTC CASSQRGQTYEQYF